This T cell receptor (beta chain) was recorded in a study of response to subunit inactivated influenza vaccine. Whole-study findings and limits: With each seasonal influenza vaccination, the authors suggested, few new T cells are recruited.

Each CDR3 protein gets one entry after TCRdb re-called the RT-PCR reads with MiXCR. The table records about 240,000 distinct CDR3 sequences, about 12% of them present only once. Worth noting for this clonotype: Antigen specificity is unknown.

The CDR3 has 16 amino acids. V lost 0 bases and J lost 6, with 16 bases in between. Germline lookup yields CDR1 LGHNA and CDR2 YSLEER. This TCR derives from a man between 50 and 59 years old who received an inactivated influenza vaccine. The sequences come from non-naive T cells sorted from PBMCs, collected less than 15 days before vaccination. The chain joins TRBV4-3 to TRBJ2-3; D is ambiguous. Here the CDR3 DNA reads TGCGCCAGCAGCCAAGAGGACGTCCGGGTAGGGGATACGCAGTATTTT. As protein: CASSQEDVRVGDTQYF.